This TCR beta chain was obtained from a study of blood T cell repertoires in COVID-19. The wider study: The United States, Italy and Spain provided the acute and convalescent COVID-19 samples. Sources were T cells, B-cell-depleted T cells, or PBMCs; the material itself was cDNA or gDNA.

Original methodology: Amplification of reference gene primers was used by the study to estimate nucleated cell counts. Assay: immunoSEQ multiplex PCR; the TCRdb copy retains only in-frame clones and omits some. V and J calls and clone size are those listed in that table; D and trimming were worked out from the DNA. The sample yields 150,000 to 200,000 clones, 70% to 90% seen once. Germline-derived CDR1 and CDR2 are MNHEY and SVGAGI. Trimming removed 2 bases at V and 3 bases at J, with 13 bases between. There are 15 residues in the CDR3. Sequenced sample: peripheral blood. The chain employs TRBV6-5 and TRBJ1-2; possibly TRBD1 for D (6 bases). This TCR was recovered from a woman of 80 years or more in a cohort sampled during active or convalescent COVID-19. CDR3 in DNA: TGTGCCAGCAGTTACGTGGCCAGGGGAGACTATGGCTACACCTTC. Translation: CASSYVARGDYGYTF.